Below are 14 T cell receptor beta chains sequenced from a single sample in a study of early T cells in non-severe SARS-CoV-2 infection. Using its own MiXCR run on the 5' RACE reads, TCRdb lists one record per CDR3 protein. The data show 40,000 to 55,000 distinct CDR3 sequences, about 6% seen once. Specimen: whole blood, collected at baseline. These receptors were collected from an adult who was a healthcare worker with PCR-confirmed SARS-CoV-2 infection or an uninfected control (not recorded which).

The chain links TRBV5-4 to TRBJ2-7; D might be TRBD1 or TRBD2, each matching 5 bases. The CDR3 spans 13 residues. The V end lost 2 bases, the J end lost 7 bases, and 13 bases lay between the germline ends. Germline lookup yields CDR1 SGHNT and CDR2 YYREEE (reference sequence). CDR3 in amino acids: CASSLSGTKEQYF. The DNA for the CDR3 is TGTGCCAGCAGCTTATCCGGGACCAAGGAGCAGTACTTC.

There are many counts of this clonotype. The chain uses TRBV5-1 and TRBJ1-1; D is undetermined. The germline gives CDR1 SGHRS, CDR2 YFSETQ. The CDR3 runs to 14 residues. The V end lost 4 bases, the J end lost 0 bases, and 10 bases lay between the germline ends. The CDR3 is CASSPTGMNTEAFF. CDR3 nucleotides: TGCGCCAGCAGCCCCACGGGGATGAACACTGAAGCTTTCTTT.

V is TRBV27 and J is TRBJ2-2; TRBD2 matches at 8 bases. The CDR3 is made up of 14 amino acids. Germline V gene sequence: CDR1 MNHEY, CDR2 SMNVEV (reference sequence). Losses at the gene ends were 5 bases for V and 5 bases for J; bases not matched to a gene: 4. CDR3 bases: TGTGCCAGCAGTATCGGACTAGCTACCGGGGAGCTGTTTTTT. Protein product: CASSIGLATGELFF.

This clonotype has more than one count but fewer than ten. The chain has TRBV24-1 and TRBJ1-1; 8 bases are shared with TRBD1. This CDR3 region has 12 residues. Trimming cost V 5 bases and J 7 bases; bases outside gene matches: 2. Germline-derived CDR1 and CDR2 are KGHDR and SFDVKD. The CDR3 is CATSGQGNEAFF. CDR3 sequence (DNA): TGTGCCACCAGTGGACAGGGGAATGAAGCTTTCTTT.

This clonotype has only a few counts. DNA for the CDR3: TGTGCCAGCAGCTTGGGAGTAGGCACAGATACGCAGTATTTT. It specifies CASSLGVGTDTQYF. This chain connects TRBV5-4 to TRBJ2-3; D ambiguous. There are 14 residues in the CDR3. V was cut by 0 bases and J by 1 base, with 6 bases left in between. Germline CDR1 reads SGHNT; CDR2 reads YYREEE (reference sequence).

The chain employs TRBV7-2 and TRBJ1-5; D remains unclear. V lost 4 bases to trimming and J lost 9 bases, with 13 bases between them. The CDR3 loop spans 13 amino acids. Germline V CDR1 and CDR2: SGHTA, FQGNSA. CDR3: CASSSEVEGPQHF. CDR3 sequence (DNA): TGTGCCAGCAGCTCAGAGGTTGAGGGGCCCCAGCATTTT.

The rearrangement uses TRBV4-3 and TRBJ2-5; D not resolved. Between the trimmed V and J ends, which lost 0 bases and 5 bases, there was a span of 13 bases. The germline V gene has CDR1 LGHNA and CDR2 YSLEER. The CDR3 is 15 residues long. CDR3 nucleotide sequence: TGCGCCAGCAGCCAAGACAGCCGAATAGGGGAGACCCAGTACTTC. It translates to CASSQDSRIGETQYF.

The chain employs TRBV5-5 and TRBJ2-3; 12 nucleotides align to TRBD2. The germline gives CDR1 SGHKS, CDR2 YYEKEE (reference sequence). Germline trimming cut 3 bases from V and 6 bases from J; bases unmatched to any gene: 5. The CDR3 covers 15 residues. CDR3 DNA sequence: TGTGCCAGCAGCTCGGGACTAGCGGGCGTCGATACGCAGTATTTT. The encoded protein is CASSSGLAGVDTQYF.

This clonotype showed up many times. The chain recombines TRBV7-2 with TRBJ2-7; TRBD2 aligns across 7 bases. Germline trimming cut 5 bases from V and 4 bases from J; bases unmatched to any gene: 5. This CDR3 spans 13 amino acids. Germline CDR1 and CDR2: SGHTA and FQGNSA. CDR3 amino acids: CASSAGVWYEQYF. CDR3 nucleotide sequence: TGTGCCAGCAGCGCGGGGGTCTGGTACGAGCAGTACTTC.

The V and J genes are TRBV29-1 and TRBJ2-7, with D uncertain. Germline CDR1 is SQVTM and CDR2 is ANQGSEA. The V and J ends lost 8 bases and 2 bases respectively, with 19 bases between them. The CDR3 consists of 14 residues. The CDR3 DNA follows: TGCAGCTTCATCTCCTTGCTCGCTCCCTACGAGCAGTACTTC. Translation: CSFISLLAPYEQYF.

The chain joins TRBV11-2 to TRBJ2-7, with 11 bases identical to TRBD2. The CDR3 sequence is 15 residues long. Germline CDR1 is SGHAT and CDR2 is FQNNGV. The trim removed 4 bases at V and 0 bases at J, leaving 2 bases unmatched. CDR3 loop: CASSSSGGSSYEQYF. In DNA form, the CDR3 reads TGTGCCAGCAGCTCTAGCGGGGGGTCCTCCTACGAGCAGTACTTC.

The rearrangement links TRBV19 to TRBJ2-1, with D possibly being TRBD2 (6 bases). Germline-derived CDR1 and CDR2 are LNHDA and SQIVND (reference sequence). The V and J ends lost 6 bases and 5 bases respectively, with 17 bases between them. CDR3 length: 15 residues. In DNA form, the CDR3 reads TGTGCCAGTAGGGGGGGTGCGGAAATACACAATGAGCAGTTCTTC. Protein: CASRGGAEIHNEQFF.

This clonotype was seen repeatedly, ten times or more. This rearrangement joins TRBV4-3 to TRBJ2-7; D gene ambiguous. Germline loops: CDR1 LGHNA, CDR2 YSLEER. The CDR3 consists of 11 residues. V was shortened by 4 bases and J by 3 bases, with 4 bases between the two germline ends. As DNA, the CDR3 is TGCGCCAGCAGCCGCATCTACGAGCAGTACTTC. This codes for CASSRIYEQYF.

This clonotype appeared a few times. The chain uses TRBV28 and TRBJ2-3; D perhaps matches TRBD1 (5 bases). Per the germline V gene, CDR1 is MDHEN and CDR2 is SYDVKM. The CDR3 extends over 14 amino acids. V was shortened by 6 bases and J by 5 bases, with 15 bases between the two germline ends. CDR3 protein: CASSFQGLLDTQYF. The CDR3 DNA sequence: TGTGCCAGCAGCTTCCAGGGTCTGTTAGATACGCAGTATTTT. Full variable domain (remainder filled in from reference TRBV28 and TRBJ2-3): DVKVTQSSRYLVKRTGEKVFLECVQDMDHENMFWYRQDPGLGLRLIYFSYDVKMKEKGDIPEGYSVSREKKERFSLILESASTNQTSMYLCASSFQGLLDTQYFGPGTRLTVL.